These 8 T cell receptor beta chains were sequenced from one sample in a study of CD8+CD57+ T cells in acquired aplastic anemia. TCR beta VDJ and CDR3 were profiled, and genomic DNA was the template. TCRdb passed the reads through MiXCR, listing each CDR3 protein once. Here the sample spans 160,000 or so distinct CDR3 sequences, about 70% being singletons. Previously, flow cytometry had revealed CD8+CD57+ cell expansion in the patients chosen for sequencing. The sample taken for sequencing was sorted CD4+, CD8+, or CD8+CD57+ T cells (not recorded which) from PBMCs. Receptors originate from a human donor with aplastic anemia.

There are a few counts of this clonotype. This chain links TRBV7-2 with TRBJ1-1; TRBD1 matches 7 bases. The germline gives CDR1 SGHTA, CDR2 FQGNSA. V trimming: 4 bases; J trimming: 7 bases; junction bases outside the gene matches: 6. The CDR3 runs to 13 residues. The chain's CDR3 is CASSSTRDSEAFF. The CDR3, as DNA: TGTGCCAGCAGCTCCACGAGGGACAGTGAAGCTTTCTTT.

V usage is TRBV2 and J usage is TRBJ1-6; D is ambiguous. Trimming took off 0 bases at V and 10 bases at J, with 4 bases between the two ends. This CDR3 spans 12 amino acids. CDR1 and CDR2 (germline): SNHLY, FYNNEI. Here the CDR3 reads CASSEARSPLHF. Written as DNA, the CDR3 is TGTGCCAGCAGTGAAGCTCGATCACCCCTCCACTTT.

The chain is built from TRBV29-1 and TRBJ1-1; D remains ambiguous. Germline assignment: CDR1 SQVTM and CDR2 ANQGSEA. V dropped 5 bases and J dropped 6 bases, with 13 bases sitting between them. CDR3 size: 12 residues. The CDR3 DNA reads as TGCAGCGTTTATAACCCTGGGGCTGAAGCTTTCTTT. It yields the protein CSVYNPGAEAFF. The variable domain in full, completed from reference TRBV29-1 and TRBJ1-1, reads SAVISQKPSRDICQRGTSLTIQCQVDSQVTMMFWYRQQPGQSLTLIATANQGSEATYESGFVIDKFPISRPNLTFSTLTVSNMSPEDSSIYLCSVYNPGAEAFFGQGTRLTVV.

This clonotype has just one count. The rearrangement joins TRBV24-1 to TRBJ2-1; D may be TRBD1 or TRBD2 (6 bases each). V lost 3 bases and J lost 0, with 11 bases in between. The CDR3 runs 16 residues. The germline gives CDR1 KGHDR, CDR2 SFDVKD. CDR3 loop: CATSDQRGASYNEQFF. CDR3 sequence (DNA): TGTGCCACCAGTGATCAGAGGGGGGCCTCCTACAATGAGCAGTTCTTC.

The V call is TRBV7-3, the J call TRBJ2-2; TRBD2 might be the D (6 bases). This CDR3 comprises 15 residues. Germline values: CDR1 SGHTA, CDR2 FQGTGA. V dropped 2 bases and J dropped 5 bases, with 12 bases sitting between them. The CDR3 DNA is TGTGCCAGCAGCTTATGGGGACGGGGGACCGGGGAGCTGTTTTTT. This sequence encodes CASSLWGRGTGELFF. Filled out from reference TRBV7-3 and TRBJ2-2, the complete variable domain reads GAGVSQTPSNKVTEKGKYVELRCDPISGHTALYWYRQSLGQGPEFLIYFQGTGAADDSGLPNDRFFAVRPEGSVSTLKIQRTERGDSAVYLCASSLWGRGTGELFFGEGSRLTVL.

The J gene is TRBJ1-5, the V gene TRBV15; D not certain. Trimming removed 0 bases from V and 2 bases from J, with 2 bases in between. CDR1 and CDR2 (germline): LNHNV, YYDKDF (reference sequence). The CDR3 totals 13 residues. The CDR3 sequence is CATSRDGNQPQHF. The CDR3 DNA reads TGTGCCACCAGCAGAGATGGCAATCAGCCCCAGCATTTT.

CDR3 loop: CASSLGAWQAFFVKGSDPAYEQYF. The CDR3 DNA reads as TGTGCCAGCAGTTTAGGAGCGTGGCAGGCATTCTTCGTAAAGGGCTCCGACCCGGCCTACGAGCAGTACTTC. The V gene is TRBV25-1, the J gene TRBJ2-7; D unresolved. The CDR3 covers 24 residues. From germline, CDR1 is MGHDK and CDR2 SYGVNS. Trimming took off 5 bases at V and 2 bases at J, with 43 bases between the two ends.

J is TRBJ2-6 and V is TRBV6-4, with D tentatively TRBD1 (6 bases). Germline assignment: CDR1 MRHNA and CDR2 SNTAGT. Trimming cost V 4 bases and J 0 bases, with 13 bases left between them. This CDR3 has 17 residues. This CDR3 is CASSGAGESSGANVLTF. DNA for the CDR3: TGTGCCAGCAGTGGGGCAGGGGAAAGCTCTGGGGCCAACGTCCTGACTTTC.